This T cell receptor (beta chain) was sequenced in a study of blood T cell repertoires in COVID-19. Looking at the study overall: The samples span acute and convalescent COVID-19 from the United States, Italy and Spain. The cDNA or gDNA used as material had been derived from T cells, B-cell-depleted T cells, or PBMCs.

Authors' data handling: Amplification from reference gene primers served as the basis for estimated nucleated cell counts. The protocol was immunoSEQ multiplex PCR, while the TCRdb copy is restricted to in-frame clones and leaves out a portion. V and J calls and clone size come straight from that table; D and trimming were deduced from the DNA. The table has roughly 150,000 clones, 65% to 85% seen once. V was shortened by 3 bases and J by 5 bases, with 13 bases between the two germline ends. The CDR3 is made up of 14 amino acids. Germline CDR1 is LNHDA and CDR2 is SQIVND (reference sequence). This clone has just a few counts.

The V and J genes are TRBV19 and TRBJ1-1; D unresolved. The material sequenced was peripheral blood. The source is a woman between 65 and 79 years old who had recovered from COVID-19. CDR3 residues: CASSMRRGPTEAFF. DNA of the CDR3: TGTGCCAGTAGTATGAGGCGCGGCCCAACTGAAGCTTTCTTT.